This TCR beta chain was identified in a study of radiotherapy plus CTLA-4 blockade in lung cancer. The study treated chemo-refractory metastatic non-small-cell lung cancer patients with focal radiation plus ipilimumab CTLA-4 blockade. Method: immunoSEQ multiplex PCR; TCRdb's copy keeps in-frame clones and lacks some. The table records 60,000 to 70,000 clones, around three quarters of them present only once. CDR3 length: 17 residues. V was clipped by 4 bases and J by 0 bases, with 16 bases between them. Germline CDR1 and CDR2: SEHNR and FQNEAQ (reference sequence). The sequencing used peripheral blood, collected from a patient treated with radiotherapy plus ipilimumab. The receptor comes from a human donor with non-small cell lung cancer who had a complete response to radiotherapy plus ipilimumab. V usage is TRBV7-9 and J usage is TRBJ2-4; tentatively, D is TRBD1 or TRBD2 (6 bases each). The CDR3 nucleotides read TGTGCCAGCAGCTCCCGGCTGGAGGGGGTAGCCAAAAACATTCAGTACTTC. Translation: CASSSRLEGVAKNIQYF.